This T cell receptor (beta chain) was sequenced for a study of cytomegalovirus exposure and HLA in healthy donors. As to this clone: Antigen: not known.

Primers for the PCR totalled 60 Vbeta and 13 Jbeta. Sequencing used immunoSEQ multiplex PCR; TCRdb keeps in-frame clones, though not all of them. Of some 86,000 clones in the sample, about 72% were seen once. Whole-study results and caveats: It was taken for granted in presence/absence analyses that sequencing depth across donors was roughly uniform.

CDR1 and CDR2 (germline): KGHSH, LQKENI. Trimming shortened V by 3 bases and J by 5 bases, and 16 bases separated the two germline ends. The CDR3 covers 15 residues. The sequenced sample consisted of PBMCs. V usage is TRBV18 and J usage is TRBJ1-1; tentative D call: TRBD1 (5 bases). This receptor was taken from a man aged 25 to 45 in good health and CMV-seronegative. CDR3 nucleotide sequence: TGTGCCAGCTCACCTCGGGACTCCCAACGGACTGAAGCTTTCTTT. It codes for CASSPRDSQRTEAFF.